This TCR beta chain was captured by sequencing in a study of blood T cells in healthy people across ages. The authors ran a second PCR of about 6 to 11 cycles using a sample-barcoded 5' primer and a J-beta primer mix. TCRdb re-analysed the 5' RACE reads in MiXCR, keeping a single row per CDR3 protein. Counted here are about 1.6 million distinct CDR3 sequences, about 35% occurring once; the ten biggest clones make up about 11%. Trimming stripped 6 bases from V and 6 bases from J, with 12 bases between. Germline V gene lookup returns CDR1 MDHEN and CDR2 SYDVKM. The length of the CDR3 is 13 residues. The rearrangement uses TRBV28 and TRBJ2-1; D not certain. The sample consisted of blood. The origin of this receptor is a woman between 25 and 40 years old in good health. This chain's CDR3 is CASSLSPSNEQFF. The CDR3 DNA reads TGTGCCAGCAGCTTAAGTCCATCCAATGAGCAGTTCTTC.